What follows are 8 T cell receptor beta chains derived from one specimen sequenced in a study of T-cell reconstitution after alpha-beta-depleted transplantation in children. Unique molecular identifiers tagged the TCRbeta library. A single record per CDR3 protein comes from TCRdb applying MiXCR to the PCR reads. The sample lists around 490,000 distinct CDR3 sequences; around 10% were seen once. The material was PBMCs, mostly from graft donor cells, obtained 180 days after TCRalphabeta/CD19-depleted stem cell transplant. The receptor source for this set is a female patient between 2 and 15 years old who had a stem cell transplant for aplastic anemia, so the T cells may come from the graft donor.

There are a few counts of this clonotype. V gene TRBV20-1 combines with J gene TRBJ1-6; TRBD1 is a possible D gene (5 bases). The CDR3 is 15 amino acids. Germline V gene data show CDR1 as DFQATT and CDR2 as SNEGSKA (reference sequence). The V end was cut by 0 bases, the J end by 7 bases, with 13 bases between. The CDR3 DNA sequence: TGCAGTGCTAGAGATCACCAGGGTGGCAATTCACCCCTCCACTTT. Protein sequence: CSARDHQGGNSPLHF.

The V call is TRBV6-2 or TRBV6-3, the J call TRBJ2-7; 7 nucleotides align to TRBD2. Germline CDR1 is MNHEY and CDR2 is SVGEGT. This CDR3 spans 16 amino acids. J gave up 2 bases and V 2 bases, and 9 bases lay outside the gene matches. DNA of the CDR3: TGTGCCAGCAGTTACCGGCGGCGGGAGCTAACCTACGAGCAGTACTTC. This gives the protein CASSYRRRELTYEQYF.

The rearrangement joins TRBV7-2 to TRBJ1-1; TRBD1 is a possible D gene (5 bases). The V gene's germline CDR1 is SGHTA and CDR2 FQGNSA. V was trimmed by 5 bases and J by 0 bases, leaving 16 bases between them. This CDR3 has 16 amino acids. The CDR3 DNA is TGTGCCAGCAGCGCCCGGAGGGGCGGATTGAACACTGAAGCTTTCTTT. Translating gives CASSARRGGLNTEAFF.

This sequence joins TRBV5-1 and TRBJ1-2; D is ambiguous. V dropped 4 bases and J dropped 8 bases, with 15 bases sitting between them. This CDR3 region has 13 residues. CDR1 is SGHRS, CDR2 YFSETQ, per germline. CDR3: CASSIQDPSGYTF. DNA of the CDR3: TGCGCCAGCAGCATCCAGGACCCTTCGGGCTACACCTTC. Variable domain in full (rest from reference TRBV5-1 and TRBJ1-2): KAGVTQTPRYLIKTRGQQVTLSCSPISGHRSVSWYQQTPGQGLQFLFEYFSETQRNKGNFPGRFSGRQFSNSRSEMNVSTLELGDSALYLCASSIQDPSGYTFGSGTRLTVV.

The rearrangement joins TRBV4-3 to TRBJ2-1, with D uncertain. Germline V CDR1 and CDR2: LGHNA, YSLEER. V was pared by 3 bases and J by 5 bases, with 5 bases between. The CDR3 runs 12 residues. CDR3 sequence (DNA): TGCGCCAGCAGCCACCTCAACAATGAGCAGTTCTTC. Translation: CASSHLNNEQFF.

This clonotype was seen a handful of times. The chain is built from TRBV5-1 and TRBJ1-6; TRBD1 matches at 7 bases. Germline CDR1 is SGHRS and CDR2 is YFSETQ. V dropped 4 bases and J dropped 8; count of bases not matched to a gene: 6. The CDR3 length is 14 residues. The CDR3: CASSLQGWDSPLHF. CDR3 in DNA: TGCGCCAGCAGCCTACAGGGGTGGGATTCACCCCTCCACTTT.

This clonotype has just a few counts. This chain links TRBV20-1 with TRBJ1-2; D is undetermined. The ends were cut back, 6 bases at V and 4 bases at J, with 6 bases in the middle. CDR3 length: 10 amino acids. CDR1 and CDR2 (germline): DFQATT, SNEGSKA (reference sequence). The CDR3 reads CSAQIYGYTF. The CDR3 region has the DNA TGCAGTGCGCAGATCTATGGCTACACCTTC.

This clonotype appeared a few times. V and J are TRBV10-3 and TRBJ2-1, with 7 bases matching TRBD2. V shed 7 bases and J 5 bases; nucleotides not matched to a gene: 5. The germline gives CDR1 ENHRY, CDR2 SYGVKD. This CDR3 is built from 13 residues. The CDR3 sequence is CAITPSGNNEQFF. In DNA, the CDR3 is TGTGCCATCACGCCTAGCGGAAACAATGAGCAGTTCTTC.